This is a list of T cell receptor beta chains from one sample in a study of PD-L1 blockade in urothelial cancer. The protocol was immunoSEQ multiplex PCR, while the TCRdb copy is restricted to in-frame clones and leaves out a portion. Of 50,000 or so clones listed, roughly four fifths were seen once; the top ten hold approximately 3.8%. The sequenced sample was PBMCs, obtained around atezolizumab (anti-PD-L1) treatment. These receptors were taken from a man between 65 and 85 years old with urothelial cancer. Both conserved end residues are part of each CDR3. Fields, in order: clone size, J gene, D gene, V gene, CDR3 protein, CDR3 DNA. D genes are given only for firm matches. Clone size appears in some rows only: once, few, many, or a class for an expanded clone.

abundance: few; j_gene: TRBJ1-1; d_gene: -; v_gene: TRBV2; CDR3aa: CASRPMAGNTEAFF; CDR3nt: TGTGCCAGCAGACCCATGGCGGGCAACACTGAAGCTTTCTTT
abundance: -; j_gene: TRBJ2-7; d_gene: -; v_gene: TRBV6-6; CDR3aa: CASSYSRDISYEQYF; CDR3nt: TGTGCCAGCAGTTACTCGAGGGACATCTCCTACGAGCAGTACTTC
abundance: -; j_gene: TRBJ1-1; d_gene: -; v_gene: TRBV10-3; CDR3aa: CAIQKGGLRNTEAFF; CDR3nt: TGTGCCATCCAAAAGGGAGGGTTAAGGAACACTGAAGCTTTCTTT
abundance: -; j_gene: TRBJ1-2; d_gene: -; v_gene: TRBV6-5; CDR3aa: CASSYKRGKNYGYTF; CDR3nt: TGTGCCAGCAGTTACAAACGGGGGAAGAACTATGGCTACACCTTC
abundance: -; j_gene: TRBJ2-2; d_gene: -; v_gene: TRBV4-3; CDR3aa: CASSQPSGGNTGELFF; CDR3nt: TGCGCCAGCAGCCAACCGTCCGGGGGGAACACCGGGGAGCTGTTTTTT
abundance: -; j_gene: TRBJ2-5; d_gene: -; v_gene: TRBV30; CDR3aa: CAWSVGRAEQETQYF; CDR3nt: TGTGCCTGGAGTGTAGGGCGAGCGGAGCAAGAGACCCAGTACTTC
abundance: -; j_gene: TRBJ1-2; d_gene: -; v_gene: TRBV7-2; CDR3aa: CASSLAAGRGYTF; CDR3nt: TGTGCCAGCAGCTTAGCCGCAGGGAGGGGCTACACCTTC
abundance: few; j_gene: TRBJ1-1; d_gene: -; v_gene: TRBV19; CDR3aa: CASSPGRDTEAFF; CDR3nt: TGTGCCAGTAGCCCCGGGAGGGACACTGAAGCTTTCTTT
abundance: few; j_gene: TRBJ2-5; d_gene: TRBD1; v_gene: TRBV10-3; CDR3aa: CAIRGTGNQETQYF; CDR3nt: TGTGCCATCAGGGGGACAGGAAACCAAGAGACCCAGTACTTC
abundance: -; j_gene: TRBJ1-6; d_gene: -; v_gene: TRBV7-3; CDR3aa: CASSPRSRNPHNSPLHF; CDR3nt: TGTGCCAGCAGCCCCCGTTCGCGGAACCCTCATAATTCACCCCTCCACTTT
abundance: -; j_gene: TRBJ2-3; d_gene: TRBD2; v_gene: TRBV12-5; CDR3aa: CASASIAGSRTDTQYF; CDR3nt: TGTGCTAGTGCCTCCATAGCGGGGTCTAGGACAGATACGCAGTATTTT
abundance: -; j_gene: TRBJ2-1; d_gene: -; v_gene: TRBV6-1; CDR3aa: CASSRDSRSYNEQFF; CDR3nt: TGTGCCAGCAGCCGGGACTCACGCTCCTACAATGAGCAGTTCTTC
abundance: -; j_gene: TRBJ2-7; d_gene: -; v_gene: TRBV4-2; CDR3aa: CASSQAASGSSYEQYF; CDR3nt: TGTGCCAGCAGCCAAGCCGCGAGCGGGTCCTCCTACGAGCAGTACTTC
abundance: -; j_gene: TRBJ1-6; d_gene: TRBD1; v_gene: TRBV4-2; CDR3aa: CASSSTGLGNSPLHF; CDR3nt: TGTGCCAGCAGCTCGACAGGGCTAGGGAATTCACCCCTCCACTTT
abundance: once; j_gene: TRBJ1-1; d_gene: TRBD1; v_gene: TRBV5-1; CDR3aa: CASSLKSGQGSDTEAFF; CDR3nt: TGCGCCAGCAGCTTGAAGTCGGGACAGGGGTCGGACACTGAAGCTTTCTTT